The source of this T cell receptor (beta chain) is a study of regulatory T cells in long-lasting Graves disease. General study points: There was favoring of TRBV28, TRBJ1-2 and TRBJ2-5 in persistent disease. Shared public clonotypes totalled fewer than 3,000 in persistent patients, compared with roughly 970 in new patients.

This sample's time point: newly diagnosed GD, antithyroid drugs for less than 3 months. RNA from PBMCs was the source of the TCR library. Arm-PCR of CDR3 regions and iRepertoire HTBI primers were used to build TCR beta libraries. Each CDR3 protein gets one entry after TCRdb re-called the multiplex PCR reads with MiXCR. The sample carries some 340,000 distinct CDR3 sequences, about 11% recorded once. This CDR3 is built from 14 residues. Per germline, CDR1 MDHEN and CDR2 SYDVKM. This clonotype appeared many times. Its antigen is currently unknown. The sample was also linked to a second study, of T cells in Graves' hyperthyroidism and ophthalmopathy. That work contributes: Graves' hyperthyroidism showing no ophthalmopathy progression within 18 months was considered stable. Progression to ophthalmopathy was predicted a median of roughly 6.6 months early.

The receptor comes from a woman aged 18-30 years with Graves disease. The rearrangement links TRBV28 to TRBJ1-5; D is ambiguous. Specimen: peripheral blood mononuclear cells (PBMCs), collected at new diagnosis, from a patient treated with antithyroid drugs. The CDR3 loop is CAATIGRVYQPQHF. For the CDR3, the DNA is TGTGCGGCGACAATTGGCCGGGTATATCAGCCCCAGCATTTT.